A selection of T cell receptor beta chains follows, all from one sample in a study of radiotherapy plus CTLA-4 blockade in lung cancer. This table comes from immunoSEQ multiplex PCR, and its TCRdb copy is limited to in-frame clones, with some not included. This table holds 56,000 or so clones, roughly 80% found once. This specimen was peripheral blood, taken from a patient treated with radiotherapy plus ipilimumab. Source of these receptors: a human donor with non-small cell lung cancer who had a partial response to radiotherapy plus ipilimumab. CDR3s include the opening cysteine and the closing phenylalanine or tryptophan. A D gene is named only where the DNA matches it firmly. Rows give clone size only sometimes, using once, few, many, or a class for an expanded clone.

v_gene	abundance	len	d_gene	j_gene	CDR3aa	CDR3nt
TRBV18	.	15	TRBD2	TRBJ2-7	CASSPLAGVGGEQYF	TGTGCCAGCTCACCCCTCGCTGGGGTGGGGGGGGAGCAGTACTTC
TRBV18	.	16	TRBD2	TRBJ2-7	CASSQLPGTSGYEQYF	TGTGCCAGCTCACAACTTCCCGGGACTAGCGGCTACGAGCAGTACTTC
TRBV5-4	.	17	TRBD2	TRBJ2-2	CASSGTSGGAGTGELFF	TGTGCCAGCAGCGGGACTAGCGGGGGGGCCGGGACCGGGGAGCTGTTTTTT
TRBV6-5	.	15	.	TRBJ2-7	CASSSAPGHLYEQYF	TGTGCCAGCAGTTCCGCGCCGGGACATCTTTACGAGCAGTACTTC
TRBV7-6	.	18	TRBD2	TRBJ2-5	CASSYSGGSGGAGETQYF	TGTGCCAGCAGCTACTCTGGAGGTAGCGGGGGGGCCGGGGAGACCCAGTACTTC
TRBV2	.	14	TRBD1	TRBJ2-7	CASSGQTGTAKSYF	TGTGCCAGCAGTGGACAGACCGGGACAGCCAAGTCGTACTTC
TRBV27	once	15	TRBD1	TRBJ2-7	CASSLMGQGGYEQYF	TGTGCCAGCAGTTTGATGGGACAGGGGGGCTACGAGCAGTACTTC
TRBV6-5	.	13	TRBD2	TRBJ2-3	CASKFGGIDTQYF	TGTGCCAGCAAATTCGGGGGGATAGATACGCAGTATTTT
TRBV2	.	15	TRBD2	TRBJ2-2	CASSELAANTGELFF	TGTGCCAGCAGTGAACTAGCGGCGAACACCGGGGAGCTGTTTTTT
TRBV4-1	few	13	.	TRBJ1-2	CASSQDAGVGYTF	TGCGCCAGCAGCCAAGATGCCGGGGTTGGCTACACCTTC
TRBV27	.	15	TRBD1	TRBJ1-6	CASKPGGASYSPLHF	TGTGCCAGCAAGCCAGGGGGCGCCTCATATTCACCCCTCCACTTT
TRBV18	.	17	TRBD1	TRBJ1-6	CASSPMQTGRGDSPLHF	TGTGCCAGCTCACCTATGCAGACGGGCAGGGGGGATTCACCCCTCCACTTT
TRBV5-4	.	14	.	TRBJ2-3	CASSLESFTDTQYF	TGTGCCAGCAGCTTGGAGAGTTTCACAGATACGCAGTATTTT
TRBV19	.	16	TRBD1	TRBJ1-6	CASRRYVTGANSPLHF	TGTGCCAGTCGGAGGTACGTGACAGGGGCCAATTCACCCCTCCACTTT
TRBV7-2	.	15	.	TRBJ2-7	CASSLNRGASYEQYF	TGTGCCAGCAGCTTAAACCGGGGGGCGTCCTACGAGCAGTACTTC
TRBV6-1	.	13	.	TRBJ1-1	CASSPQGKAEAFF	TGTGCCAGCAGCCCACAGGGAAAGGCTGAAGCTTTCTTT
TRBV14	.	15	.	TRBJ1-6	CASSQVARRDSPLHF	TGTGCCAGCAGCCAAGTAGCGCGGCGGGATTCACCCCTCCACTTT
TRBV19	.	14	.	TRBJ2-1	CASSMGAGALMQFF	TGTGCCAGTAGTATGGGGGCCGGGGCCCTGATGCAGTTCTTC
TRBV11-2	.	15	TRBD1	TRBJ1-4	CASSFDRGVNEKLFF	TGTGCCAGCAGCTTCGACAGGGGCGTGAATGAAAAACTGTTTTTT
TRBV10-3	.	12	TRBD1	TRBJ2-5	CAIGQGRETQYF	TGTGCCATCGGACAGGGAAGAGAGACCCAGTACTTC
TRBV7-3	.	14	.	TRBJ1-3	CASSSPREANTIYF	TGTGCCAGCAGCTCCCCCCGGGAGGCAAACACCATATATTTT
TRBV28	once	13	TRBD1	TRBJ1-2	CASSLQGGYGYTF	TGTGCCAGCAGCCTGCAGGGGGGCTATGGCTACACCTTC
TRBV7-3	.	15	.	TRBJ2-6	CASSSKGRGANVLTF	TGTGCCAGCAGCTCGAAAGGGAGAGGGGCCAACGTCCTGACTTTC
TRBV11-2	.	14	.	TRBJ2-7	CASSLDAGSYEQYF	TGTGCCAGCAGCTTAGATGCGGGGTCCTACGAGCAGTACTTC
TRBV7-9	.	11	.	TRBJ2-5	CASSPSRGGYF	TGTGCCAGCAGCCCATCGCGAGGTGGGTACTTC